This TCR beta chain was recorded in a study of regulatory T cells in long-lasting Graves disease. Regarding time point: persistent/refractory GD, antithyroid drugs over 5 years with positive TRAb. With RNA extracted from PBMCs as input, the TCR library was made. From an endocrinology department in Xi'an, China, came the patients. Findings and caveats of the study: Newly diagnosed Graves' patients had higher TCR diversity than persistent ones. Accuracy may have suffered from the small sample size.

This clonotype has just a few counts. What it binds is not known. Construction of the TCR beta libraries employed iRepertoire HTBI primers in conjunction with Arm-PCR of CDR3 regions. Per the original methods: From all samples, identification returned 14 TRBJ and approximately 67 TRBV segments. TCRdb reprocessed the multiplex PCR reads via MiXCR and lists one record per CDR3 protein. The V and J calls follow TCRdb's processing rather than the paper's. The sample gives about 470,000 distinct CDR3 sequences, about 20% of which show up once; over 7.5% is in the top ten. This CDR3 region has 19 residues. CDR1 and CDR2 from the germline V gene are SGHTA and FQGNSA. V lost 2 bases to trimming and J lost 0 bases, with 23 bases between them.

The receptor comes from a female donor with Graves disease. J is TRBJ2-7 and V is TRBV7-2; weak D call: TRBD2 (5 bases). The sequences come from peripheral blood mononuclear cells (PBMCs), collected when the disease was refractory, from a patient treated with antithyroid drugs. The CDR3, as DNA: TGTGCCAGCAGCTTACATGGGGTCCCCAGGAGACGGGGCTCCTACGAGCAGTACTTC. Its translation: CASSLHGVPRRRGSYEQYF.